The following is a T cell receptor beta chain sequence with its context. No antigen is known for it. This specimen belongs to a study of T cell responses to AZD1222 COVID-19 vaccine. Using immunoSEQ multiplex PCR, the repertoire was profiled, and TCRdb retains in-frame clones only, with some absent. The sample includes fewer than 50,000 clones, around 77% seen only once; the top ten take less than 25%. Study findings and constraints: No repertoire was sampled before or during the peak T cell response, only after it.

The V segment lost 2 bases and the J segment 6 bases; nucleotides outside the gene matches: 5. The germline CDR1 and CDR2 sequences are SGDLS and YYNGEE. The CDR3 length is 13 residues. The source of this sequence is an adult who received the MenACWY meningococcal vaccine as a control. Sequenced here: peripheral blood, sampled 28 days after the second dose of the MenACWY control vaccine. This chain uses TRBV9 with TRBJ2-7; 7 bases line up with TRBD2. The CDR3: CASSVEGRGEQYF. CDR3 sequence (DNA): TGTGCCAGCAGCGTTGAGGGGAGGGGCGAGCAGTACTTC. The full variable domain, in which reference TRBV9 and TRBJ2-7 provide the parts outside the CDR3, is DSGVTQTPKHLITATGQRVTLRCSPRSGDLSVYWYQQSLDQGLQFLIQYYNGEERAKGNILERFSAQQFPDLHSELNLSSLELGDSALYFCASSVEGRGEQYFGPGTRLTVT.